The 22 T cell receptor beta chains below were found in one sample sequenced in a study of CD4 and CD8 cells across lung adenocarcinoma regions. A single record per CDR3 protein comes from TCRdb applying MiXCR to the PCR reads. The sample has 7,500 to 10,000 distinct CDR3 sequences; about 51% are singletons. The sample comprised CD4+ T cells from the margin of a lung tumor. The receptors originated from a male donor with lung adenocarcinoma. The CD4 and CD8 labels of this study may be unreliable.

This chain joins TRBV6-5 and TRBJ2-3; TRBD1 agrees at 11 bases. This CDR3 spans 17 amino acids. Germline V gene data show CDR1 as MNHEY and CDR2 as SVGAGI. V shed 5 bases and J 1 base; nucleotides not matched to a gene: 8. CDR3 DNA: TGTGCCAGCAGTCTACGGACAGGGGGCAAGGGCACAGATACGCAGTATTTT. It specifies CASSLRTGGKGTDTQYF.

This clonotype has just a few counts. The chain joins TRBV6-4 to TRBJ2-3, with TRBD2 matching over 9 bases. The V gene end was trimmed by 3 bases and the J gene end by 4 bases; junction bases not matched to a gene: 5. Germline loops: CDR1 MRHNA, CDR2 SNTAGT. The CDR3 is 15 residues long. The CDR3 loop is CASSEVSGGADTQYF. In nucleotides, the CDR3 is TGTGCCAGCAGTGAGGTTAGCGGGGGCGCAGATACGCAGTATTTT.

This clonotype was picked up a small number of times. The rearrangement uses TRBV7-2 and TRBJ2-1; D ambiguous. The germline gives CDR1 SGHTA, CDR2 FQGNSA. The CDR3 consists of 13 residues. The V and J ends lost 5 bases and 9 bases respectively, with 14 bases between them. Here the CDR3 reads CASSQVGKSEQFF. CDR3 DNA sequence: TGTGCCAGCAGCCAGGTGGGGAAAAGTGAGCAGTTCTTC.

The CDR3, as DNA: TGTGCCAGCAGTTTATGGTTCCAGGCTACTAGCGGGAGGGCCGGCTACGAGCAGTACTTC. It encodes CASSLWFQATSGRAGYEQYF. The chain couples TRBV27 to TRBJ2-7, with 13 bases identical to TRBD2. This CDR3 is built from 20 residues. The J segment lost 3 bases and the V segment lost 1 base, leaving 15 bases of the junction unmatched. From germline, CDR1 is MNHEY and CDR2 SMNVEV (reference sequence).

This clonotype has a handful of counts. V and J are TRBV11-3 and TRBJ2-1, with 7 bases matching TRBD2. TRBJ2-7 explains the end of the DNA better; the J call may be wrong. Germline CDR1 and CDR2: SGHNT and YENEEA. The CDR3 length is 17 residues. The CDR3 DNA is TGTGCCAGCAGCTTGGGGGGGGGGGGGGGGATGATCGACGAGCAGTACTTC. Its translation is CASSLGGGGGMIDEQYF.

This chain joins TRBV10-3 and TRBJ2-4; D assignment may be TRBD1 or TRBD2 (5 bases each). Germline V gene sequence: CDR1 ENHRY, CDR2 SYGVKD. The CDR3 extends over 14 amino acids. CDR3 in amino acids: CGTTGRSARNTQYF. For the CDR3, the DNA is TGTGGCACCACGGGGCGGAGCGCCAGAAATACTCAGTACTTC.

A note on this clonotype: As the CDR3 is not closed by the conserved phenylalanine or tryptophan, this likely results from a read error. It is unclear where the CDR3 begins or ends on the DNA, so no DNA is shown, and the CDR3 is as TCRdb lists it. This chain links TRBV18 with TRBJ2-5; TRBD2, the table's D call, was not compared with the DNA. The CDR3 has 11 residues if both end residues are counted. Germline values: CDR1 KGHSH, CDR2 LQKENI. The chain's CDR3 is CAQLTRSPSPP.

The V and J genes are TRBV7-6 and TRBJ2-2, with 10 bases aligning to TRBD2. CDR3 length equals 15 residues. CDR1 and CDR2 from the germline V gene are SGHVS and FNYEAQ. Trimming cost V 5 bases and J 11 bases; bases outside gene matches: 11. DNA for the CDR3: TGTGCCAGCAGCGTTACTAGCGGGGTTTACAATGAGCTGTTTTTT. It yields the protein CASSVTSGVYNELFF.

The table lists this clonotype with a count of one. One junction end disagrees with the germline gene, perhaps due to a read error. This chain joins TRBV10-2 and TRBJ2-1, with 15 bases matching TRBD2. The germline gives CDR1 WSHSY, CDR2 SAAADI. The CDR3 runs 12 residues. CDR3 DNA: TGCGCCAGCAGAGGGACTAGCGGGGGGCCAATCTTC. Residues: CASRGTSGGPIF.

The chain joins TRBV27 to TRBJ2-5; 7 bases line up with TRBD1. The CDR3 sequence is 13 residues long. Per germline, CDR1 MNHEY and CDR2 SMNVEV (reference sequence). V lost 9 bases and J lost 5; bases outside the gene matches: 9. CDR3 region: CARSEGARETQYF. The CDR3 bases are TGTGCCAGGTCCGAGGGGGCTCGGGAGACCCAGTACTTC.

About this clonotype itself: A read error may produce the germline difference seen at one junction end. This CDR3 reads CRAWVLGAKDMQYF. CDR3 nucleotide sequence: TGCCGTGCCTGGGTCTTGGGTGCCAAAGATATGCAGTATTTC. The chain links TRBV20-1 to TRBJ2-4; D unclear. The germline CDR1 and CDR2 sequences are DFQATT and SNEGSKA (reference sequence). This CDR3 is built from 14 residues.

This clonotype was seen more than once but under ten times. The V call is TRBV11-1, the J call TRBJ2-1, with 12 nucleotides matching TRBD2. The DNA end favors TRBJ2-5, so the J call may be wrong. The CDR3 is 17 amino acids. From germline, CDR1 is SGHAT and CDR2 FQDESV (reference sequence). CDR3 in DNA: TGTGCCAGCAGCTTCGGGCTAGCGGGAGGGGGTCGAGAGACCCAGTACTTC. Amino acids: CASSFGLAGGGRETQYF.

This clonotype has a count of ten or more. The chain uses TRBV6-1 and TRBJ1-4, with D tentatively TRBD1 (5 bases). This CDR3 has 16 residues. CDR1 and CDR2 (germline): MNHNS, SASEGT. Trimming took off 4 bases at V and 6 bases at J, with 18 bases between the two ends. The CDR3 DNA reads as TGTGCCAGCAGTGCACCGGTTACAGGTGTGGATGAAAAACTGTTTTTT. It specifies CASSAPVTGVDEKLFF.

The rearrangement joins TRBV5-1 to TRBJ2-5, with D unclear. From germline, CDR1 is SGHRS and CDR2 YFSETQ. The length of the CDR3 is 13 residues. Trimming took 0 bases from V and 4 from J, leaving 7 bases between them. The CDR3 is CASSLGRRETQYF. The CDR3 nucleotides are TGCGCCAGCAGCTTGGGGCGGCGAGAGACCCAGTACTTC.

The genes are TRBV6-1 and TRBJ2-5, with D tentatively TRBD2 (6 bases). Germline V gives CDR1 MNHNS, CDR2 SASEGT. Trimming cost V 0 bases and J 2 bases, with 13 bases left between them. This CDR3 contains 16 residues. CDR3 nucleotides: TGTGCCAGCAGTGAAGCGCGGGGAACCAAGCAAGAGACCCAGTACTTC. Translation: CASSEARGTKQETQYF.

The rearrangement joins TRBV5-1 to TRBJ2-5, with a tentative D call TRBD2 (6 bases). This CDR3 comprises 14 residues. The germline V and J ends were trimmed by 0 bases and 4 bases, with 10 bases remaining between them. Looked up from germline, CDR1 is SGHRS and CDR2 is YFSETQ. The CDR3 coding sequence is TGCGCCAGCAGCTTGGCTCAGGAGGGAGAGACCCAGTACTTC. Amino acid sequence: CASSLAQEGETQYF.

V and J are TRBV5-1 and TRBJ2-5; the match to TRBD2 covers 11 bases. The J call may not be correct, given that the DNA end is closer to TRBJ2-1. In germline, CDR1 is SGHRS, CDR2 YFSETQ. There are 17 residues in the CDR3. In nucleotides, the CDR3 is TGCGCCAGCAGTTCCGGGACTAGCGGTCCCGCTATTCATGAGCAGTTCTTC. It translates to CASSSGTSGPAIHEQFF.

A word on this clonotype: One end of the junction fails to match germline, which may point to a read error. The chain's CDR3 is CGGGGGLFAKNTQYF. The CDR3 region has the DNA TGTGGGGGGGGCGGGGGGCTGTTTGCCAAAAATACGCAGTATTTC. The chain uses TRBV10-3 and TRBJ2-4; 8 nucleotides line up with TRBD2. Germline V gene data show CDR1 as ENHRY and CDR2 as SYGVKD. The CDR3 has 15 residues.

The chain combines TRBV6-1 with TRBJ2-5, with a tentative D call TRBD1 (6 bases). Judging by the DNA end, TRBJ2-1 fits better; the J call may be wrong. The V gene's germline CDR1 is MNHNS and CDR2 SASEGT. The CDR3 covers 16 residues. CDR3 in DNA: TGTGCCAGCAGAACAGGGCAGCGGTCCTCCTACAATGAGCAGTTCTTC. It translates to CASRTGQRSSYNEQFF.

In this sample, this clonotype turned up many times. The chain couples TRBV7-6 to TRBJ2-3; D gene uncertain. The CDR3 sequence is 16 residues long. CDR1 and CDR2 (germline): SGHVS, FNYEAQ. Between the trimmed V and J ends, which lost 2 bases and 2 bases, there was a span of 14 bases. As DNA, the CDR3 is TGTGCCAGCAGCTTATCGCCCCAGAGTTTCACAGATACGCAGTATTTT. Translation: CASSLSPQSFTDTQYF.

The chain joins TRBV7-3 to TRBJ2-1; 7 bases align to TRBD2. Germline V CDR1 and CDR2: SGHTA, FQGTGA. The CDR3 is made up of 14 amino acids. V trimming: 4 bases; J trimming: 4 bases; junction bases outside the gene matches: 4. CDR3 amino acids: CASSYASGYNEQFF. The CDR3 DNA reads as TGTGCCAGCAGCTACGCTAGCGGATACAATGAGCAGTTCTTC.

The chain joins TRBV10-2 to TRBJ2-3; D remains unclear. CDR1 and CDR2 (germline): WSHSY, SAAADI. The CDR3 sequence is 13 residues long. V was clipped by 6 bases and J by 4 bases, with 11 bases between them. DNA of the CDR3: TGCGCCAGCAGCATGCATAGGTCAGATACGCAGTATTTT. This codes for CASSMHRSDTQYF.